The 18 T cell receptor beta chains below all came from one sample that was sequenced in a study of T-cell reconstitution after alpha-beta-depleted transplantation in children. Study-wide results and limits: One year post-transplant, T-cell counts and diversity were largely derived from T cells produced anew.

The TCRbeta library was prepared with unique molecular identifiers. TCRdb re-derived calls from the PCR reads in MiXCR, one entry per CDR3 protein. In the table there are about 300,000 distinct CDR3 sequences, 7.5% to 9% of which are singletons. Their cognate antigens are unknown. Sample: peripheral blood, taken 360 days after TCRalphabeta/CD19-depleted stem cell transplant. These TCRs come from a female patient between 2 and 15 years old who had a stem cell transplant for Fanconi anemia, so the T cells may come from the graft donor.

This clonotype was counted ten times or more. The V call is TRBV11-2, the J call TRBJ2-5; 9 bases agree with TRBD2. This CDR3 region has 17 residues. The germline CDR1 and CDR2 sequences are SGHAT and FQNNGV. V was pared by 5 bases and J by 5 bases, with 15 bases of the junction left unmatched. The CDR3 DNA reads TGTGCCAGCAGCGTAATCGCTTTAGCGGGGGAACACGAGACCCAGTACTTC. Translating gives CASSVIALAGEHETQYF.

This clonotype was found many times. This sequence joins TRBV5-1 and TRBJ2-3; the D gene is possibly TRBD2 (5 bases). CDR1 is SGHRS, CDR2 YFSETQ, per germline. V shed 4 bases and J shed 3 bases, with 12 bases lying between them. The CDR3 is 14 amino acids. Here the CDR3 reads CASSMGWETDTQYF. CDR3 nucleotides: TGCGCCAGCAGCATGGGTTGGGAGACAGATACGCAGTATTTT.

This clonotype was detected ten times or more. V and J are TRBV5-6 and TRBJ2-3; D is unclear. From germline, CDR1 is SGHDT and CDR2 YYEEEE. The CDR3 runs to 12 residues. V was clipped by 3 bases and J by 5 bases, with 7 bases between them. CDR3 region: CASSSLGDTQYF. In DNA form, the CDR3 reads TGTGCCAGCAGCTCCTTAGGAGATACGCAGTATTTT.

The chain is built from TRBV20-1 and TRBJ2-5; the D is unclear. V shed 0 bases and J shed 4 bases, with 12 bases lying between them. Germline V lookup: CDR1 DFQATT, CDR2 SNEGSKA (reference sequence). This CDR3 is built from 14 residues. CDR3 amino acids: CSARDEKSGETQYF. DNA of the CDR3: TGCAGTGCTAGAGACGAGAAATCGGGAGAGACCCAGTACTTC.

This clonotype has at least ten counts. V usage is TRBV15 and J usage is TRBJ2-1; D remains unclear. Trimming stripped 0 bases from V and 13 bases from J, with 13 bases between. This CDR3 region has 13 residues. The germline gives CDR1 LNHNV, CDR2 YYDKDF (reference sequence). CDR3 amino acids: CATSREEGWVQFF. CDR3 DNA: TGTGCCACCAGCAGAGAAGAAGGGTGGGTACAGTTCTTC.

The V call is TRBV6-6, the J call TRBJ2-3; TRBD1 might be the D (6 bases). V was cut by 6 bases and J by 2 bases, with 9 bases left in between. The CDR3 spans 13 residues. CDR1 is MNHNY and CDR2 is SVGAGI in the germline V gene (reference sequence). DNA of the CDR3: TGTGCCAGCAGGTGGACAGACACAGATACGCAGTATTTT. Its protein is CASRWTDTDTQYF.

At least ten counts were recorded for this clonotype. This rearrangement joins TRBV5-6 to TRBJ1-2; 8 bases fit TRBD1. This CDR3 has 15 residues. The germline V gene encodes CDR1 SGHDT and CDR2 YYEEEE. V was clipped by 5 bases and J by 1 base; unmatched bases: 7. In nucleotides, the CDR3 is TGTGCCAGCAGACTGGACAGGGTGATTAACTATGGCTACACCTTC. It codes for CASRLDRVINYGYTF. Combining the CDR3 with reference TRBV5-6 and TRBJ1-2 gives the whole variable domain DAGVTQSPTHLIKTRGQQVTLRCSPKSGHDTVSWYQQALGQGPQFIFQYYEEEERQRGNFPDRFSGHQFPNYSSELNVNALLLGDSALYLCASRLDRVINYGYTFGSGTRLTVV.

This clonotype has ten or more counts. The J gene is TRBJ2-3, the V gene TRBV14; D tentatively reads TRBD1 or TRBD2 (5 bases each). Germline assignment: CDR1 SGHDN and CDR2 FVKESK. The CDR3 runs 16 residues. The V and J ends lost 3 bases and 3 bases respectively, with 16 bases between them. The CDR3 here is CASSHLRTRGTDTQYF. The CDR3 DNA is TGTGCCAGCAGCCACCTCCGGACACGAGGGACAGATACGCAGTATTTT.

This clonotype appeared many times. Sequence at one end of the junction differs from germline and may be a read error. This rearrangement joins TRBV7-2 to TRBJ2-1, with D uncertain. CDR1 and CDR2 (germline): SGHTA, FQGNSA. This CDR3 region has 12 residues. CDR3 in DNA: TGTGCCAGCAGCTTAGAGTCGAGGCCTCAAGACTTC. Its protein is CASSLESRPQDF.

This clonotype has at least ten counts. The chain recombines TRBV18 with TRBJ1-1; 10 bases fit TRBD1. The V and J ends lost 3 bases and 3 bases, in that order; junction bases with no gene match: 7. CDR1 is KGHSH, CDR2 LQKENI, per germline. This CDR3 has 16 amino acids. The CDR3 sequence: CASSPSGTGVDTEAFF. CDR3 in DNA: TGTGCCAGCTCACCGTCCGGGACAGGGGTGGACACTGAAGCTTTCTTT.

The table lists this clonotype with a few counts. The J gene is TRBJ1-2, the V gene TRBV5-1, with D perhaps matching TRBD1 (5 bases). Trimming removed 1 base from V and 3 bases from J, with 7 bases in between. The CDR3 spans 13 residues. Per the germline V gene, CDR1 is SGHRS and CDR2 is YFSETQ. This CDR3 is CASSLLQDYGYTF. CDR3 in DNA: TGCGCCAGCAGCTTGTTACAGGACTATGGCTACACCTTC.

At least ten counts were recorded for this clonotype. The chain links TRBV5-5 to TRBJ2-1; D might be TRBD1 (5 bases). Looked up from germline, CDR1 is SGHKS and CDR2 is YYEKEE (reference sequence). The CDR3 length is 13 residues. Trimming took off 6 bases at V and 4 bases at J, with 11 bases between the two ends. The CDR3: CASTTEHYNEQFF. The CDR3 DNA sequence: TGTGCCAGCACGACAGAGCATTACAATGAGCAGTTCTTC.

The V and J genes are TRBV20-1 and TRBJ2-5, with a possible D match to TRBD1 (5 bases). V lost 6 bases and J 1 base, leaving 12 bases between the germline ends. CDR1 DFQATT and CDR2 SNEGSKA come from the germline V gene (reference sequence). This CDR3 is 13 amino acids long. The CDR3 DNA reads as TGCAGTGCGGAAGGACACCCCCAAGAGACCCAGTACTTC. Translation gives CSAEGHPQETQYF.

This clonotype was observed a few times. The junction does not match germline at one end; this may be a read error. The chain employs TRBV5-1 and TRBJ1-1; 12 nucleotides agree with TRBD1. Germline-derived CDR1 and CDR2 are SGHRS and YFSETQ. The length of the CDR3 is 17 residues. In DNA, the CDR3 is TGCGCCAGCAGGGGACCGGGACAGGGGGCGTCGAACACTGAAACTTTCTTT. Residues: CASRGPGQGASNTETFF. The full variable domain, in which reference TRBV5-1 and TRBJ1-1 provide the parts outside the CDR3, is KAGVTQTPRYLIKTRGQQVTLSCSPISGHRSVSWYQQTPGQGLQFLFEYFSETQRNKGNFPGRFSGRQFSNSRSEMNVSTLELGDSALYLCASRGPGQGASNTETFFGQGTRLTVV.

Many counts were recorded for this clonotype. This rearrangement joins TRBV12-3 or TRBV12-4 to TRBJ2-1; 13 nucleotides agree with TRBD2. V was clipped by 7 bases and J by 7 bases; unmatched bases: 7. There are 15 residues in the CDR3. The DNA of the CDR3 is TGTGCCAGCATCCTACTAGCGGGAGGGCTAAATGAGCAGTTCTTC. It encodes CASILLAGGLNEQFF.

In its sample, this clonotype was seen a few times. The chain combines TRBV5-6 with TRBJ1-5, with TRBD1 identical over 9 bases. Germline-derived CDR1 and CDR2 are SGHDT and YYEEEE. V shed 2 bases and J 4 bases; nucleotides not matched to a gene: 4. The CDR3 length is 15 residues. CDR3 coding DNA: TGTGCCAGCAGCTTCGGGACAGGGCATAATCAGCCCCAGCATTTT. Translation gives CASSFGTGHNQPQHF.

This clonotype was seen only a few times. CDR3 sequence reads: CASSFSTGGSYEQYF. The CDR3 bases are TGTGCCAGCAGTTTCTCCACAGGGGGCTCCTACGAGCAGTACTTC. V usage is TRBV27 and J usage is TRBJ2-7; 8 positions match TRBD1. The V segment lost 3 bases and the J segment 0 bases; nucleotides outside the gene matches: 4. The CDR3 loop spans 15 amino acids. The germline gives CDR1 MNHEY, CDR2 SMNVEV (reference sequence).

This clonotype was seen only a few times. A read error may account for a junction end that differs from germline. The CDR3 spells CASSLAGDRRRETQCF. In DNA form, the CDR3 reads TGTGCCAGCAGCTTGGCGGGGGACAGGAGACGTGAGACCCAGTGCTTC. This rearrangement joins TRBV5-5 to TRBJ2-5; 8 bases line up with TRBD1. The germline V gene encodes CDR1 SGHKS and CDR2 YYEKEE (reference sequence). This CDR3 region has 16 residues.